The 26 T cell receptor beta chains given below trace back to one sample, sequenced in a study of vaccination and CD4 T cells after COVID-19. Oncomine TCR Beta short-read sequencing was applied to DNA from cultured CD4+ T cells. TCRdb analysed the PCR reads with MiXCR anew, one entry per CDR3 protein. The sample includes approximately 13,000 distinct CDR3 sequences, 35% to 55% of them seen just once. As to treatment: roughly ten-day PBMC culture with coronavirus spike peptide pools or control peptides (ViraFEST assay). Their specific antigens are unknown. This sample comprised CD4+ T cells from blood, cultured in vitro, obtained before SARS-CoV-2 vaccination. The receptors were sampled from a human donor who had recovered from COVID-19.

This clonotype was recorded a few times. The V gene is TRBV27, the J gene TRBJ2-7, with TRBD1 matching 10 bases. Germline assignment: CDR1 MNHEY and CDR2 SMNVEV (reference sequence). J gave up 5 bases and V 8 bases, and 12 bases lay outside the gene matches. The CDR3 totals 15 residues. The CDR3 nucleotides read TGTGCCAGCGGACGACTAATCGGGACAGGGGACGAGCAGTACTTC. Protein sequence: CASGRLIGTGDEQYF.

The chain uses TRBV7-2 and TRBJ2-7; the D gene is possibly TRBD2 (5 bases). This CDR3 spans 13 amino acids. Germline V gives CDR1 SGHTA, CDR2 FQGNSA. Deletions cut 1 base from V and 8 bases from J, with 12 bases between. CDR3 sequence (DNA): TGTGCCAGCAGCTTAGGGGCTAGCTCTCAGCAGTACTTC. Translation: CASSLGASSQQYF.

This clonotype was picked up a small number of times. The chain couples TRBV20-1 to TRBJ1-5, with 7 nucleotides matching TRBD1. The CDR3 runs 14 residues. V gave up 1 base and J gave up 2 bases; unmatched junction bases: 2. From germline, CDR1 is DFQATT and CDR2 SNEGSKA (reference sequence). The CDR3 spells CSARGGTGNQPQHF. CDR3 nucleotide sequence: TGCAGTGCTAGAGGTGGGACAGGCAATCAGCCCCAGCATTTT.

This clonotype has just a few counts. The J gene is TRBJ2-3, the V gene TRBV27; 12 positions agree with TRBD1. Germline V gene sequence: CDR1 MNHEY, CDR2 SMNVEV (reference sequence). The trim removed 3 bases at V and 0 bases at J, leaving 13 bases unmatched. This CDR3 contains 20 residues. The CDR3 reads CASSFWGGTGGGHSTDTQYF. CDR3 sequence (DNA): TGTGCCAGCAGTTTTTGGGGCGGGACAGGGGGCGGCCATAGCACAGATACGCAGTATTTT.

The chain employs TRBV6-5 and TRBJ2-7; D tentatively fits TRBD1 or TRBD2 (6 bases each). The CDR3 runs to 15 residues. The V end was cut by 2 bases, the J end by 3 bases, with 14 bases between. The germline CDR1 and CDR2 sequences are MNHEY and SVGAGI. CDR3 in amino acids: CASSYVSGASYEQYF. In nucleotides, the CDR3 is TGTGCCAGCAGTTACGTTTCGGGGGCTAGCTACGAGCAGTACTTC.

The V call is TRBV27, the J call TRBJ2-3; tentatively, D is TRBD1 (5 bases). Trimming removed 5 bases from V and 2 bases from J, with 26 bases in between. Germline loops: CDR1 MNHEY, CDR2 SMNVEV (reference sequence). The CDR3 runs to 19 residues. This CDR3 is CASSPHPTASRAPTDTQYF. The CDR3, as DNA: TGTGCCAGCAGTCCGCACCCTACCGCTTCCAGGGCGCCCACAGATACGCAGTATTTT.

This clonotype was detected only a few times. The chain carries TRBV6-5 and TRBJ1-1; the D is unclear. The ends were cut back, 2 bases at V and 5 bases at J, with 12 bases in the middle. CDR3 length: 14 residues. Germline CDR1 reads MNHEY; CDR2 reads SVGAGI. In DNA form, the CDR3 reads TGTGCCAGCAGTTACGAGGGTCGGGTAACTGAAGCTTTCTTT. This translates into CASSYEGRVTEAFF.

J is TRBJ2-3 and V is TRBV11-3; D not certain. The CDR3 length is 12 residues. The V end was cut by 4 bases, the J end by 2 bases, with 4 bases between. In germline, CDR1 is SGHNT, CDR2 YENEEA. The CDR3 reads CASSYHTDTQYF. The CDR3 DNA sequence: TGTGCCAGCAGCTACCACACAGATACGCAGTATTTT.

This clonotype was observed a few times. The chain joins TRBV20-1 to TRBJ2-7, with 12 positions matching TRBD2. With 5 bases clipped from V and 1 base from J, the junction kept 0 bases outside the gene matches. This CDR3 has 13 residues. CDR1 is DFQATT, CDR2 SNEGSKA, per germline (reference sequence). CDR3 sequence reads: CSALAGGSYEQYF. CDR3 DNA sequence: TGCAGTGCTCTAGCGGGAGGGTCCTACGAGCAGTACTTC.

CDR3 sequence reads: CASSLSASGHFDEQYF. The CDR3 DNA follows: TGTGCCAGCAGTTTATCGGCTAGCGGTCATTTCGACGAGCAGTACTTC. The chain carries TRBV27 and TRBJ2-7, with 7 bases aligning to TRBD2. Per the germline V gene, CDR1 is MNHEY and CDR2 is SMNVEV (reference sequence). The J segment lost 5 bases and the V segment lost 0 bases, leaving 10 bases of the junction unmatched. The CDR3 covers 16 residues.

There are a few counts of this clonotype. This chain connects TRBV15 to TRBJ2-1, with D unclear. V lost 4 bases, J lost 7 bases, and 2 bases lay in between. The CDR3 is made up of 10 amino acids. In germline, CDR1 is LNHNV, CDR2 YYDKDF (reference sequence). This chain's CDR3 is CATSKNEQFF. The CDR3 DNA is TGTGCCACCAGCAAAAATGAGCAGTTCTTC.

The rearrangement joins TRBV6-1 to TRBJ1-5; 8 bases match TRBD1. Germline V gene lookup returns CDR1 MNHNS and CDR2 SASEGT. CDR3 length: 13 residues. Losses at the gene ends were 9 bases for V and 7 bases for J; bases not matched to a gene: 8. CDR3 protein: CASSDRGKQPQHF. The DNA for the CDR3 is TGTGCCAGTTCAGACAGGGGAAAGCAGCCCCAGCATTTT.

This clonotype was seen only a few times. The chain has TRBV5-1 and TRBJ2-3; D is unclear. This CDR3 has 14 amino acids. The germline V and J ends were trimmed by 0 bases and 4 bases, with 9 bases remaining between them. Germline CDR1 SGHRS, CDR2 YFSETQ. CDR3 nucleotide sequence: TGCGCCAGCAGCTTGGTAATAGGCTCAGATACGCAGTATTTT. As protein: CASSLVIGSDTQYF.

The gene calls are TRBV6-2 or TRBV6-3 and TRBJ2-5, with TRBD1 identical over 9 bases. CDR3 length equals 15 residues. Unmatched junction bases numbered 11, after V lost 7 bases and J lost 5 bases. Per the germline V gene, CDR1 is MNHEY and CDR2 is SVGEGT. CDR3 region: CASIPHRGLAETQYF. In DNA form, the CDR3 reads TGTGCCAGCATACCCCACAGGGGGCTAGCGGAGACCCAGTACTTC.

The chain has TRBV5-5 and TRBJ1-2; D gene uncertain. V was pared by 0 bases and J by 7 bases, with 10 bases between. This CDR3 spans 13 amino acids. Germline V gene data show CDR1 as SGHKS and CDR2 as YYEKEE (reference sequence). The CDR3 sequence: CASSLEREGGYTF. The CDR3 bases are TGTGCCAGCAGCTTGGAAAGGGAAGGTGGCTACACCTTC.

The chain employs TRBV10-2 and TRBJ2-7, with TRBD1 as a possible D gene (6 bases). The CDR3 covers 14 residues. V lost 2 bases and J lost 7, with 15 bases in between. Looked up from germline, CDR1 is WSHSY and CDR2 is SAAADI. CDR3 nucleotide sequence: TGCGCCAGCAGTGAGGTGACAGGTCAGGGGGAGCAGTACTTC. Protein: CASSEVTGQGEQYF.

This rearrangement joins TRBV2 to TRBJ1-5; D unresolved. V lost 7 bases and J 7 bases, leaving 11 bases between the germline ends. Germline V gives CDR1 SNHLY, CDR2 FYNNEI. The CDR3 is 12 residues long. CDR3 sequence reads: CASTLSGQPQHF. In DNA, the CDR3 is TGTGCCAGCACCCTCTCCGGACAGCCCCAGCATTTT.

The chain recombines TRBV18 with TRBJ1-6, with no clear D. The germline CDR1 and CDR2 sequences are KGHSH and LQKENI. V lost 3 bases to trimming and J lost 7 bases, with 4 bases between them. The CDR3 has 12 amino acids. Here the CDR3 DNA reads TGTGCCAGCTCACCCGACAATTCACCCCTCCACTTT. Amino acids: CASSPDNSPLHF.

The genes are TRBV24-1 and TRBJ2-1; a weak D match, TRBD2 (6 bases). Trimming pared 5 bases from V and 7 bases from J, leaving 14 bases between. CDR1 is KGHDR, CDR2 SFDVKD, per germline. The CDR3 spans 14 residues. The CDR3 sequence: CATSGREKSNEQFF. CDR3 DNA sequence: TGTGCCACCAGTGGTCGGGAGAAAAGTAATGAGCAGTTCTTC.

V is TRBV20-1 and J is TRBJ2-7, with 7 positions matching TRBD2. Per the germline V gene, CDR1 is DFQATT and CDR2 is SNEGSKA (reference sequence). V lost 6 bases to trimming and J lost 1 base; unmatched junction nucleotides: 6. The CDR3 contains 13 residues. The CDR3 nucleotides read TGCAGTGCCTTTGGGGGAGGGTCCTACGAGCAGTACTTC. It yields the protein CSAFGGGSYEQYF.

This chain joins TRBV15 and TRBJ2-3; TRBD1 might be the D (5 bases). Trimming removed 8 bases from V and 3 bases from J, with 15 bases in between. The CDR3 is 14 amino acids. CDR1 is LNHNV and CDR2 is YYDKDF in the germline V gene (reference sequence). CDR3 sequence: CATAPERGTDTQYF. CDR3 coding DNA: TGTGCCACCGCCCCGGAAAGGGGAACAGATACGCAGTATTTT.

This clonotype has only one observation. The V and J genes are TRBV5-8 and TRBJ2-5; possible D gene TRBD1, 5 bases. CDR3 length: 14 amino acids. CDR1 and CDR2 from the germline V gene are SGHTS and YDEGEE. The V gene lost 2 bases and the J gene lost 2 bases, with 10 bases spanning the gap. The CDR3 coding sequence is TGTGCCAGCAGCTTTGGGCAGGGACAAGAGACCCAGTACTTC. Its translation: CASSFGQGQETQYF.

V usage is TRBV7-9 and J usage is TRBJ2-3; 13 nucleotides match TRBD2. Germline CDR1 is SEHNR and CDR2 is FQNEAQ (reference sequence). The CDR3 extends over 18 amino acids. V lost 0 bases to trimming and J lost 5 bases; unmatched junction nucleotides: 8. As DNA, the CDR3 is TGTGCCAGCAGCTTAGCCTCTCGGACTAGCGGGAGAGTAGATACGCAGTATTTT. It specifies CASSLASRTSGRVDTQYF.

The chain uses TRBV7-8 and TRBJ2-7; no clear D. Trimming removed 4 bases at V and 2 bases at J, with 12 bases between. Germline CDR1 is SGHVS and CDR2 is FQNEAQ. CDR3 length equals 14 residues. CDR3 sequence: CASSSTDGAYEQYF. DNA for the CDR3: TGTGCCAGCAGCTCAACGGACGGTGCCTACGAGCAGTACTTC.

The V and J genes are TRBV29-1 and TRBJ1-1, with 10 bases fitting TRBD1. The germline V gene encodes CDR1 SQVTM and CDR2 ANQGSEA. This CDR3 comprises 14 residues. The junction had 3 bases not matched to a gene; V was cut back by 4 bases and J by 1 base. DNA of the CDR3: TGCAGCGTTGGACAGGGGGCCAGGAACACTGAAGCTTTCTTT. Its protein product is CSVGQGARNTEAFF.

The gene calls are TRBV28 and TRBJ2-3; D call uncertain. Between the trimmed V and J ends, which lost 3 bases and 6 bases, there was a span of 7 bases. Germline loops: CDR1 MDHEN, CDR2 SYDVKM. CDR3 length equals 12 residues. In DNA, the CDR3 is TGTGCCAGCAGTTTGCTTCCGGATACGCAGTATTTT. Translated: CASSLLPDTQYF.